The following is a TCR beta chain sequence with its context. The antigen is unknown. The data originate from a study of cytomegalovirus exposure and HLA in healthy donors. In the study overall: Drawn from HLA-typed donors, 65 million to 100 million unique TCRs were held in an early data release. Assignment to the Caucasian-associated ancestry cluster applied to roughly 80% of the approximately 400 genotyped donors. The study, taken as a whole, reports: Researchers counted approximately 160 TCR beta chains as cytomegalovirus-associated.

Amplification used 60 Vbeta primers and 13 Jbeta primers. Per the authors' pipeline: An analysis that came later counted approximately 76 million unique TCR beta chains, around 12 million shared. Generated by immunoSEQ multiplex PCR, the TCRdb table keeps only in-frame clones and is missing some. V, J and clone size derive from that table, while D and trimming were established from the DNA sequence. Of just over 150,000 clones listed, 70% to 85% are singletons. Germline V gene lookup returns CDR1 LNHNV and CDR2 YYDKDF (reference sequence). This CDR3 spans 16 amino acids. V shed 0 bases, J shed 1 base, and the junction held 5 bases outside the gene matches.

The source is a man between 50 and 59 years old in good health and CMV-seropositive. The chain recombines TRBV15 with TRBJ2-5; 7 nucleotides agree with TRBD2. The sequenced material came from PBMCs. The DNA of the CDR3 is TGTGCCACCAGCAGAGAAACGAGCGGGACCCAAGAGACCCAGTACTTC. It translates to CATSRETSGTQETQYF. Full variable domain (remainder filled in from reference TRBV15 and TRBJ2-5): DAMVIQNPRYQVTQFGKPVTLSCSQTLNHNVMYWYQQKSSQAPKLLFHYYDKDFNNEADTPDNFQSRRPNTSFCFLDIRSPGLGDTAMYLCATSRETSGTQETQYFGPGTRLLVL.